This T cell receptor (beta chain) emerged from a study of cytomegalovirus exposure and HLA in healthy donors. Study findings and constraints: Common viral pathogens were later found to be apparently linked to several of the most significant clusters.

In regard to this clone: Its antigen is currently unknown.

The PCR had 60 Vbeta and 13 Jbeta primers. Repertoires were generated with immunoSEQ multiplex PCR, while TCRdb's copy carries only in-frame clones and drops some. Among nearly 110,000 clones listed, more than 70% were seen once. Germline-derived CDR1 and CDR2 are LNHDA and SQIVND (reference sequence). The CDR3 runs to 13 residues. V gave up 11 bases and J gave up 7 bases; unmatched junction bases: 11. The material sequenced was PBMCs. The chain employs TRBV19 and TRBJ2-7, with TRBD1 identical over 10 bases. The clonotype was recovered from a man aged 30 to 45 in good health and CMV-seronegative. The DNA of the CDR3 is TGTGCCGCCTCTGGGACAGGGGAGGGGGAGCAGTACTTC. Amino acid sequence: CAASGTGEGEQYF.